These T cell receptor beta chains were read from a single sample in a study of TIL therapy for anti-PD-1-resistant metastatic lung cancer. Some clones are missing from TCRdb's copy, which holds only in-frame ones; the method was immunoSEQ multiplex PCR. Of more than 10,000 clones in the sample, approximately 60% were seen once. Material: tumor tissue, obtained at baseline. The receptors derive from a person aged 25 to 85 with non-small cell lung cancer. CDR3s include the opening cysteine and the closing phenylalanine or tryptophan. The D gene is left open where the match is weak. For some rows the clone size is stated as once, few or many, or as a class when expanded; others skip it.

TGTGCCAGTAGTATAAGGGCTATGGGGGTCGCCCATCAGCCCCAGCATTTT,CASSIRAMGVAHQPQHF,.,.,TRBJ1-5,TRBV19
TGTGCCAGCAGCTTGTTGTCGGGGCCGCCCGAGCAGTACTTC,CASSLLSGPPEQYF,.,.,TRBJ2-7,TRBV5-1
TGTGCCAGCAGTGACAGGCTTAATGAAAAACTGTTTTTT,CASSDRLNEKLFF,.,.,TRBJ1-4,TRBV6-1
TGTGCCAGCAGACCGGGGGCCCCTAGCACAGATACGCAGTATTTT,CASRPGAPSTDTQYF,.,.,TRBJ2-3,TRBV5-4
TGTGCCAGCTTTGTCCAGGGAAGCTATGGCTACACCTTC,CASFVQGSYGYTF,.,.,TRBJ1-2,TRBV28
TGCAGCGTTGAAAGCCAGGGGCAATTCTATGGCTACACCTTC,CSVESQGQFYGYTF,.,few,TRBJ1-2,TRBV29-1
TGTGCCATCAGTGGGGTTGGGGCGACAGATACGCAGTATTTT,CAISGVGATDTQYF,.,.,TRBJ2-3,TRBV10-3
TGTGCCATCAGTGCCTCGGAGGGGTCCTCCTACGAGCAGTACTTC,CAISASEGSSYEQYF,.,few,TRBJ2-7,TRBV10-3
TGTGCCAGCAGTGAACCCGGGGGGCGCGGTAAAGGCTACACCTTC,CASSEPGGRGKGYTF,.,.,TRBJ1-2,TRBV2
TGTGCCAGCTCACCACTTTCCACAGATACGCAGTATTTT,CASSPLSTDTQYF,.,.,TRBJ2-3,TRBV18
TGTGCCAGCCCGGTCCTAGCGTGCAGTGAGCAGTTCTTC,CASPVLACSEQFF,.,.,TRBJ2-1,TRBV6-9
TGTGCCAGCTCCCCCAGCCGAGATGGGGCCGGTGGTGGCACCTTC,CASSPSRDGAGGGTF,.,.,TRBJ1-2,TRBV18
TGTGCCAGCAGCTTCAGCCGGGGGGTATCCTATAATTCACCCCTCCACTTT,CASSFSRGVSYNSPLHF,.,.,TRBJ1-6,TRBV7-8
TGTGCCAGCAGTGAGGTGTCCAGCACTGAAGCTTTCTTT,CASSEVSSTEAFF,.,.,TRBJ1-1,TRBV25-1
TGTGCCTGGAGAGAGGGTGACTATGGCTACACCTTC,CAWREGDYGYTF,.,medium-sized,TRBJ1-2,TRBV30
TGTGCCTGGAGTACTGGACTCCACCAAGAGACCCAGTACTTC,CAWSTGLHQETQYF,.,.,TRBJ2-5,TRBV30
TGTGCTAGTGGGCCTGGGGCCCTTAAATCCAATGAGCAGTTCTTC,CASGPGALKSNEQFF,.,.,TRBJ2-1,TRBV12-5
TGTGCCAGCAGCTCCCGGGACGGAGGACGCGATACGCAGTATTTT,CASSSRDGGRDTQYF,.,.,TRBJ2-3,TRBV13
TGTGCCAGCAGCCCCCGGACTAGCGGGGGGAACTACGAGCAGTACTTC,CASSPRTSGGNYEQYF,TRBD2,.,TRBJ2-7,TRBV4-2
TGTGCCAGCAGTTACTCGACACGGGGGGCAGGCACTGAAGCTTTCTTT,CASSYSTRGAGTEAFF,.,few,TRBJ1-1,TRBV6-5
TGTGCCAGCAGAAGACAGGGTTCGACCTATGGCTACACCTTC,CASRRQGSTYGYTF,TRBD1,few,TRBJ1-2,TRBV28
TGTGCCAGCAGCTTAGGGCAGTACAATGAGCAGTTCTTC,CASSLGQYNEQFF,.,.,TRBJ2-1,TRBV11-3
TGTGCCAGCAGCCAGGGACGGACCTCCTACGAGCAGTACTTC,CASSQGRTSYEQYF,.,.,TRBJ2-7,TRBV11-3
TGTGCCAGCAGTGAACAGGGGATTATCCCATTCCGTTTAAGGGGCACTGAAGCTTTCTTT,CASSEQGIIPFRLRGTEAFF,.,.,TRBJ1-1,TRBV2
TGTGCCAGCAGCCAAGGATGGGCGGGGGCAGGTGAGACCCAGTACTTC,CASSQGWAGAGETQYF,.,few,TRBJ2-5,TRBV4-2
TGCGCCAGCAGCTTGGCGATAGCGGGGGGCTTTGAGCAGTTCTTC,CASSLAIAGGFEQFF,TRBD2,.,TRBJ2-1,TRBV5-1
TGTGCCCCTACCCCCCCCACAGGGCGAAATGAAAAACTGTTTTTT,CAPTPPTGRNEKLFF,.,.,TRBJ1-4,TRBV6-4
TGTGCCAGCAGCTTAAGGTCAGGGAGCAATCAGCCCCAGCATTTT,CASSLRSGSNQPQHF,.,.,TRBJ1-5,TRBV7-2
TGTGCCAGCAGTTTCTCGGAAAATCAGCCCCAGCATTTT,CASSFSENQPQHF,.,few,TRBJ1-5,TRBV28
TGTGCCAGCAGCTGGCCGGGTTCGGGGGAGACCCAGTACTTC,CASSWPGSGETQYF,.,.,TRBJ2-5,TRBV7-6
TGCAGCGTAGAGCAGGGGGCTAGAGACTATGGCTACACCTTC,CSVEQGARDYGYTF,TRBD1,.,TRBJ1-2,TRBV29-1
TGTGCCAGCAGTTACTTCGACAGGGCCTTCGGGGAGACCCAGTACTTC,CASSYFDRAFGETQYF,TRBD1,few,TRBJ2-5,TRBV6-6
TGTGCCAGCAGTTACTCGCTCCCAAGCTCTGGAAACACCATATATTTT,CASSYSLPSSGNTIYF,.,.,TRBJ1-3,TRBV6-5
TGTGCCAGCAGCTTGGGATGGCAGTCGGCTTTCTTT,CASSLGWQSAFF,.,.,TRBJ1-1,TRBV5-6
TGTGCCAGCAGCCTGGGGGCTAGCGGGAGCACAGATACGCAGTATTTT,CASSLGASGSTDTQYF,TRBD2,few,TRBJ2-3,TRBV11-2
TGTGCCAGCAGGCAGGGCGGCACAGATACGCAGTATTTT,CASRQGGTDTQYF,.,.,TRBJ2-3,TRBV7-8
TGTGCCAGCTCTCCTCAGCCGGGTGATGGCTACACCTTC,CASSPQPGDGYTF,.,few,TRBJ1-2,TRBV18
TGTGCCAGCACCCTGTTACAGGGCTCCCGTGCTTTCTTT,CASTLLQGSRAFF,.,.,TRBJ1-1,TRBV2
TGTGCCAGCAGTTCAGGGCTAGTAGGGGAGACCCAGTACTTC,CASSSGLVGETQYF,.,.,TRBJ2-5,TRBV6-6
TGTGCCGCGGGGGGGCCGAGCACAGATACGCAGTATTTT,CAAGGPSTDTQYF,TRBD2,few,TRBJ2-3,TRBV7-9
TGTGCCAGCAGCGTGAGTAGCGGGAGGGTTCAGTTCTTC,CASSVSSGRVQFF,TRBD2,medium-sized,TRBJ2-1,TRBV9
TGTGCCAGTAGTATAGATACAATGAATGGAAGGAGCACTGAAGCTTTCTTT,CASSIDTMNGRSTEAFF,.,few,TRBJ1-1,TRBV19
TGCAGCGTTGCGGAAGGGGGCAATCAGCCCCAGCATTTT,CSVAEGGNQPQHF,.,few,TRBJ1-5,TRBV29-1
TGTGCCTGGAGGAGGGCCGGGACGGGCCTAGAGACCCAGTACTTC,CAWRRAGTGLETQYF,.,.,TRBJ2-5,TRBV30
TGTGCCATCTTAAGCGGGAGCACCTACGAGCAGTACTTC,CAILSGSTYEQYF,TRBD2,.,TRBJ2-7,TRBV10-3